The 27 T cell receptor beta chains below come from one sample, sequenced in a study of neurological immune-mediated disorders. TCRdb re-analysed the 5' RACE reads in MiXCR, keeping a single row per CDR3 protein. The repertoire has under 90,000 distinct CDR3 sequences, 10% of them found once; the top ten carry 1.8%. Material: PBMCs. These TCRs come from a middle-aged man in good health.

This clonotype was observed a handful of times. V is TRBV2 and J is TRBJ2-4; perhaps TRBD2 as D (7 bases). The length of the CDR3 is 17 residues. Germline CDR1 and CDR2: SNHLY and FYNNEI. Trimming took 7 bases from V and 1 from J, leaving 20 bases between them. The CDR3, as DNA: TGTGCCAGCATCAGGGGAGGCATGGGGGGGGCCAAAAACATTCAGTACTTC. Protein product: CASIRGGMGGAKNIQYF.

This clonotype was seen ten or more times. The V gene is TRBV5-1, the J gene TRBJ2-3, with 7 bases matching TRBD2. Germline V lookup: CDR1 SGHRS, CDR2 YFSETQ. V was pared by 4 bases and J by 0 bases, with 8 bases of the junction left unmatched. The CDR3 spans 16 residues. For the CDR3, the DNA is TGCGCCAGCAGCGGCGGGACTACCCTTAGCACAGATACGCAGTATTTT. This gives the protein CASSGGTTLSTDTQYF.

This clonotype was seen many times. The genes are TRBV5-1 and TRBJ2-7; perhaps TRBD1 as D (6 bases). The germline gives CDR1 SGHRS, CDR2 YFSETQ. The length of the CDR3 is 14 residues. V lost 0 bases, J lost 1 base, and 8 bases lay in between. The CDR3 sequence: CASSLERGSYEQYF. CDR3 sequence (DNA): TGCGCCAGCAGCTTGGAGAGGGGGTCCTACGAGCAGTACTTC.

This clonotype was seen repeatedly, ten times or more. This chain connects TRBV25-1 to TRBJ1-1, with D maybe TRBD1 (5 bases). The germline V and J ends were trimmed by 10 bases and 1 base, with 7 bases remaining between them. The CDR3 runs 11 residues. Per the germline V gene, CDR1 is MGHDK and CDR2 is SYGVNS. This CDR3 reads CATGWNTEAFF. The CDR3 bases are TGTGCCACAGGGTGGAACACTGAAGCTTTCTTT.

There are many counts of this clonotype. CDR3 bases: TGCGCCAGCAGCTTGGCGGCGGGGGTGCGGGAGCAGTTCTTC. Residues: CASSLAAGVREQFF. V gene TRBV5-1 combines with J gene TRBJ2-1; 7 nucleotides agree with TRBD2. The CDR3 is 14 residues long. The germline V gene has CDR1 SGHRS and CDR2 YFSETQ. V was pared by 0 bases and J by 10 bases, with 7 bases of the junction left unmatched.

This clonotype was observed many times. This rearrangement joins TRBV5-1 to TRBJ1-2, with D hard to call. V lost 0 bases and J lost 4, with 7 bases in between. The CDR3 is 13 amino acids. Germline loops: CDR1 SGHRS, CDR2 YFSETQ. The CDR3 nucleotides are TGCGCCAGCAGCTTGGCCAGCCCCTATGGCTACACCTTC. This encodes CASSLASPYGYTF.

There are many counts of this clonotype. V is TRBV19 and J is TRBJ2-7, with TRBD1 matching 8 bases. The CDR3 runs to 13 residues. The V segment lost 7 bases and the J segment 6 bases; nucleotides outside the gene matches: 8. Looked up from germline, CDR1 is LNHDA and CDR2 is SQIVND (reference sequence). The CDR3 here is CASTLGQGGEQYF. As DNA, the CDR3 is TGTGCCAGTACCCTAGGACAGGGCGGCGAGCAGTACTTC.

The chain combines TRBV10-1 with TRBJ2-3, with D hard to call. Germline CDR1 is WNHNN and CDR2 is SYGVQD (reference sequence). Trimming took 7 bases from V and 3 from J, leaving 14 bases between them. This CDR3 is 14 amino acids long. Here the CDR3 reads CASTGDPITDTQYF. CDR3 nucleotide sequence: TGCGCCAGCACCGGAGACCCCATTACAGATACGCAGTATTTT.

This clonotype was detected ten times or more. The chain joins TRBV6-6 to TRBJ1-5, with D maybe TRBD1 (5 bases). CDR3 length equals 15 residues. V was pared by 2 bases and J by 2 bases, with 10 bases between. Germline-derived CDR1 and CDR2 are MNHNY and SVGAGI (reference sequence). Here the CDR3 reads CASSYIQGGNQPQHF. DNA of the CDR3: TGTGCCAGCAGTTACATTCAGGGAGGCAATCAGCCCCAGCATTTT.

This clonotype was seen ten or more times. This chain connects TRBV14 to TRBJ1-1, with D possibly matching TRBD1 (5 bases). CDR3 length equals 18 residues. Germline V lookup: CDR1 SGHDN, CDR2 FVKESK. Trimming took 4 bases from V and 1 from J, leaving 22 bases between them. The CDR3 spells CASSLGREGLRKNTEAFF. The CDR3 coding sequence is TGTGCCAGCAGCCTTGGCAGGGAGGGGCTGCGAAAGAACACTGAAGCTTTCTTT.

V is TRBV11-2 and J is TRBJ2-3; D is undetermined. This CDR3 has 12 amino acids. V lost 2 bases, J lost 7 bases, and 7 bases lay in between. Per the germline V gene, CDR1 is SGHAT and CDR2 is FQNNGV. This chain's CDR3 is CASSLRANTQYF. CDR3 nucleotide sequence: TGTGCCAGCAGCTTAAGGGCCAATACGCAGTATTTT.

This clonotype showed up just a few times. This chain uses TRBV18 with TRBJ2-7; 15 positions match TRBD2. Trimming took 1 base from V and 4 from J; bases not matched to a gene: 2. There are 16 residues in the CDR3. CDR1 and CDR2 (germline): KGHSH, LQKENI. CDR3 amino acids: CASSPRGLAGGYEQYF. Here the CDR3 DNA reads TGTGCCAGCTCACCACGAGGACTAGCGGGGGGGTACGAGCAGTACTTC. The full variable domain, completed using reference TRBV18 and TRBJ2-7, is NAGVMQNPRHLVRRRGQEARLRCSPMKGHSHVYWYRQLPEEGLKFMVYLQKENIIDESGMPKERFSAEFPKEGPSILRIQQVVRGDSAAYFCASSPRGLAGGYEQYFGPGTRLTVT.

This clonotype was seen ten or more times. The genes are TRBV5-1 and TRBJ2-5; TRBD2 might be the D (7 bases). This CDR3 is 15 amino acids long. Germline CDR1 and CDR2: SGHRS and YFSETQ. V lost 0 bases, J lost 5 bases, and 14 bases lay in between. CDR3 amino acids: CASSLAGGLRETQYF. In nucleotides, the CDR3 is TGCGCCAGCAGCTTGGCGGGGGGCCTAAGGGAGACCCAGTACTTC. The entire variable domain, with the rest obtained from reference TRBV5-1 and TRBJ2-5, is as follows: KAGVTQTPRYLIKTRGQQVTLSCSPISGHRSVSWYQQTPGQGLQFLFEYFSETQRNKGNFPGRFSGRQFSNSRSEMNVSTLELGDSALYLCASSLAGGLRETQYFGPGTRLLVL.

This clonotype showed up many times. This CDR3 reads CASSPKYNEQFF. DNA for the CDR3: TGTGCCAGCAGCCCTAAGTACAATGAGCAGTTCTTC. J is TRBJ2-1 and V is TRBV2; D uncertain. Trimming cost V 6 bases and J 4 bases, with 7 bases left between them. Germline V lookup: CDR1 SNHLY, CDR2 FYNNEI. The CDR3 is 12 amino acids.

Ten or more counts support this clonotype. The rearrangement joins TRBV6-5 to TRBJ2-1; TRBD2 matches at 11 bases. Germline loops: CDR1 MNHEY, CDR2 SVGAGI. The CDR3 is 15 amino acids. J was trimmed by 6 bases and V by 0 bases; bases with no gene match: 1. CDR3 in DNA: TGTGCCAGCAGTTACTCAGGACTAGCGGGCAATGAGCAGTTCTTC. Translation: CASSYSGLAGNEQFF.

In this sample, this clonotype turned up many times. V usage is TRBV11-2 and J usage is TRBJ1-2, with D possibly being TRBD1 (5 bases). Germline CDR1 and CDR2: SGHAT and FQNNGV. The CDR3 is 13 amino acids. Trimming took 7 bases from V and 2 from J, leaving 11 bases between them. CDR3 amino acids: CASTLGGNYGYTF. The CDR3 DNA reads TGTGCCAGCACCCTCGGGGGAAACTATGGCTACACCTTC. Looking up the rest from reference TRBV11-2 and TRBJ1-2 gives the full variable domain: EAGVAQSPRYKIIEKRQSVAFWCNPISGHATLYWYQQILGQGPKLLIQFQNNGVVDDSQLPKDRFSAERLKGVDSTLKIQPAKLEDSAVYLCASTLGGNYGYTFGSGTRLTVV.

This clonotype was counted at least ten times. This sequence joins TRBV10-3 and TRBJ2-1; the D gene is possibly TRBD1 (6 bases). There are 14 residues in the CDR3. Germline-derived CDR1 and CDR2 are ENHRY and SYGVKD. Trimming left V 11 bases short and J 6 bases short, with 20 bases between. Here the CDR3 reads CASSGALRGNEQFF. Written as DNA, the CDR3 is TGTGCCTCATCAGGGGCGTTAAGGGGCAATGAGCAGTTCTTC.

This clonotype has a count of ten or more. The V and J genes are TRBV28 and TRBJ2-7; TRBD1 agrees at 9 bases. This CDR3 region has 15 residues. V lost 4 bases to trimming and J lost 5 bases; unmatched junction nucleotides: 9. The germline V gene encodes CDR1 MDHEN and CDR2 SYDVKM. CDR3 residues: CASSSGGYRGHEQYF. The CDR3 nucleotides are TGTGCCAGCAGTTCCGGTGGATACAGGGGGCACGAGCAGTACTTC.

Points on this clonotype: Given a much more abundant clone one base away, this may be a read error. It is likely a read error, because the conserved phenylalanine at the end of the CDR3 is missing. The chain has TRBV27 and TRBJ1-2, with TRBD1 matching over 9 bases. Germline-derived CDR1 and CDR2 are MNHEY and SMNVEV (reference sequence). The V and J ends lost 6 bases and 4 bases, in that order; junction bases with no gene match: 15. The CDR3 totals 17 residues. The CDR3 nucleotides are TGTGCCAGCAGCGGCGGGACAGGGACCTTAGGGGCCTATGGCTACACCCTC. Translation gives CASSGGTGTLGAYGYTL.

The chain has TRBV19 and TRBJ2-2; D possibly uses TRBD1 or TRBD2 (5 bases each). The ends were cut back, 6 bases at V and 3 bases at J, with 11 bases in the middle. Germline V CDR1 and CDR2: LNHDA, SQIVND (reference sequence). The CDR3 sequence is 14 residues long. The CDR3 reads CASRPGPYTGELFF. The CDR3 DNA reads TGTGCCAGTAGACCGGGACCCTACACCGGGGAGCTGTTTTTT.

In its sample, this clonotype was seen many times. Written as DNA, the CDR3 is TGTGCCAGCAGCATCCTAGCGGAGGCCGACAATGAGCAGTTCTTC. Residues: CASSILAEADNEQFF. This chain uses TRBV5-5 with TRBJ2-1; 7 bases are shared with TRBD2. The CDR3 is 15 amino acids. In germline, CDR1 is SGHKS, CDR2 YYEKEE (reference sequence). The V gene end was trimmed by 4 bases and the J gene end by 5 bases; junction bases not matched to a gene: 9.

This clonotype has a count of ten or more. The J gene is TRBJ2-5, the V gene TRBV7-9, with 7 bases aligning to TRBD1. Germline V gene data show CDR1 as SEHNR and CDR2 as FQNEAQ (reference sequence). The CDR3 runs 15 residues. V was clipped by 0 bases and J by 5 bases; unmatched bases: 6. CDR3 loop: CASSLALTGEETQYF. The DNA for the CDR3 is TGTGCCAGCAGCTTAGCCCTCACAGGGGAGGAGACCCAGTACTTC.

This clonotype was recorded at least ten times. The chain links TRBV7-2 to TRBJ1-1; weak D call: TRBD1 (5 bases). CDR3 size: 14 residues. Germline V gives CDR1 SGHTA, CDR2 FQGNSA. Trimming removed 5 bases from V and 4 bases from J, with 14 bases in between. The CDR3 is CASSLYKGSTEAFF. The CDR3 DNA reads TGTGCCAGCAGCCTCTACAAGGGGAGCACTGAAGCTTTCTTT.

The sample holds many counts of this clonotype. The chain employs TRBV5-1 and TRBJ2-1, with D tentatively TRBD2 (5 bases). The V end lost 2 bases, the J end lost 0 bases, and 15 bases lay between the germline ends. The CDR3 runs 17 residues. Germline values: CDR1 SGHRS, CDR2 YFSETQ. The CDR3: CASSLLSGSSSYNEQFF. DNA of the CDR3: TGCGCCAGCAGCTTACTAAGCGGATCCAGCTCCTACAATGAGCAGTTCTTC. The whole variable domain, remainder taken from reference TRBV5-1 and TRBJ2-1, is KAGVTQTPRYLIKTRGQQVTLSCSPISGHRSVSWYQQTPGQGLQFLFEYFSETQRNKGNFPGRFSGRQFSNSRSEMNVSTLELGDSALYLCASSLLSGSSSYNEQFFGPGTRLTVL.

This clonotype was seen many times. The chain has TRBV5-1 and TRBJ2-7; maybe TRBD2 (6 bases). Trimming removed 4 bases from V and 6 bases from J, with 14 bases in between. This CDR3 spans 13 amino acids. The germline V gene has CDR1 SGHRS and CDR2 YFSETQ. CDR3 sequence: CASSRDSPGEQYF. CDR3 sequence (DNA): TGCGCCAGCAGCCGGGACTCGCCTGGCGAGCAGTACTTC.

There are many counts of this clonotype. The CDR3 region is CASSVGPNSYNEQFF. CDR3 DNA: TGTGCCAGCAGCGTGGGGCCCAACTCCTACAATGAGCAGTTCTTC. The V gene is TRBV9, the J gene TRBJ2-1; D is perhaps TRBD1 (5 bases). The CDR3 spans 15 residues. With 2 bases removed from V and 0 bases from J, the gap between germline ends came to 9 bases. The germline V gene has CDR1 SGDLS and CDR2 YYNGEE.

This clonotype was observed many times. The chain is built from TRBV6-6 and TRBJ2-7; possibly TRBD1 for D (5 bases). From germline, CDR1 is MNHNY and CDR2 SVGAGI (reference sequence). The CDR3 covers 11 residues. V lost 8 bases to trimming and J lost 3 bases, with 8 bases between them. This chain's CDR3 is CASGAVYEQYF. CDR3 DNA sequence: TGTGCCAGCGGGGCGGTCTACGAGCAGTACTTC.